This T cell receptor beta chain is drawn from a study of CD8 T cells in ankylosing spondylitis. The trim removed 10 bases at V and 2 bases at J, leaving 6 bases unmatched. This CDR3 contains 13 residues. TCRdb re-called the 5' RACE reads through MiXCR, storing one row per CDR3 protein. The data hold 200,000 to 250,000 distinct CDR3 sequences, with under 12% observed a single time. The TCR sequence derives from a male donor with ankylosing spondylitis or in good health (not recorded which). The chain employs TRBV12-3 or TRBV12-4 and TRBJ1-2; 8 bases are a match to TRBD1. The sample comprised blood, either unsorted or a sorted T cell fraction (not recorded which). CDR3 coding DNA: TGTGCCACCTCGGACAGGGCCAACTATGGCTACACCTTC. Translated: CATSDRANYGYTF.